The clone carrying this T cell receptor (beta chain) was detected only once. Its target is unknown. The unexposed donors gave CD4+ T cells in about 2011-2019, prior to COVID-19. After nine to ten days of culture, CD4+ T cells were isolated. Unexposed-donor CD4+ T cells were probed with SARS-CoV-2 S/N and four cold-coronavirus spikes, cells permitting. This specimen belongs to a study of CD4 T cells in relation to SARS-CoV-2 and coronaviruses. Study background: The restricting HLA molecule for shared crossreactive spike epitopes was mapped.

General study results and limits: Each donor contributed either pre-pandemic or post-infection samples, not both.

Germline V lookup: CDR1 SGHTA, CDR2 FQGNSA. The CDR3 has 14 amino acids. The trim removed 5 bases at V and 4 bases at J, leaving 6 bases unmatched. Profiling relied on immunoSEQ multiplex PCR, and the TCRdb table lists in-frame clones only, not all of them. The data contain just under 30,000 clones, around 72% of them singletons. This clonotype was sampled from a human donor in good health. The material sequenced was CD4+ T cells from PBMCs, cultured in vitro. This chain uses TRBV7-2 with TRBJ1-2; 8 bases are a match to TRBD1. The chain's CDR3 is CASSPDRAGYGYTF. CDR3 coding DNA: TGTGCCAGCAGCCCGGACAGGGCAGGCTATGGCTACACCTTC. Drawing the rest from reference TRBV7-2 and TRBJ1-2, the complete variable domain is GAGVSQSPSNKVTEKGKDVELRCDPISGHTALYWYRQSLGQGLEFLIYFQGNSAPDKSGLPSDRFSAERTGGSVSTLTIQRTQQEDSAVYLCASSPDRAGYGYTFGSGTRLTVV.